The 2 T cell receptor beta chains listed next were all sequenced from one sample in a study of breast tumors, draining lymph nodes, adjacent tissues. Samples came from axillary lymph nodes draining the breast cancer. Using its own MiXCR run on the multiplex PCR reads, TCRdb lists one record per CDR3 protein. The sample holds approximately 130,000 distinct CDR3 sequences, 20% to 25% seen once. Sequenced material: axillary lymph node tissue. All receptors derive from a female donor with breast cancer. Some clones in this sample may be carry-over from other donors' samples.

The gene calls are TRBV20-1 and TRBJ1-5, with D perhaps TRBD1 (5 bases). Germline V gives CDR1 DFQATT, CDR2 SNEGSKA (reference sequence). This CDR3 contains 17 residues. V lost 3 bases and J lost 10, with 28 bases in between. CDR3 bases: TGCAGTGCTAGTGGCAGGGTAGCCTTGGGTTACCTTCAACCCCAGCATTTT. This gives the protein CSASGRVALGYLQPQHF.

This clonotype was observed once. The chain recombines TRBV19 with TRBJ1-2, with 7 nucleotides matching TRBD1. The ends lost 6 bases at V and 5 bases at J; junction bases unmatched: 15. CDR1 and CDR2 from the germline V gene are LNHDA and SQIVND (reference sequence). The length of the CDR3 is 16 residues. The DNA for the CDR3 is TGTGCCAGTAGACTAAACGCAGGGGGATCGGGTTATGGCTACACCTTC. It is translated as CASRLNAGGSGYGYTF.